One T cell receptor (beta chain) is described in this entry. The target antigen is unknown. The sample originates from a study of shared clonotypes between healthy human individuals. The length of the CDR3 is 16 residues. Trimming cost V 3 bases and J 0 bases; bases outside gene matches: 5. Germline CDR1 is SGHTA and CDR2 is FQGNSA. Each cell subset's genomic DNA was divided evenly among several immunoSEQ plates. Sequencing was performed with immunoSEQ multiplex PCR; in TCRdb, only in-frame clones are kept and a portion is missing. The table shows hundreds of thousands of clones, with roughly 73% occurring only once. Study results and limitations: Sampling involved blood alone; tissue repertoires likely differ.

Donors were healthy HIV-negative adults without recently reported acute infections or vaccinations. The split of CD4+ cells yielded CD45RA+ naive and CD45RA-negative memory subsets. The material sequenced was memory CD4+ T cells sorted from blood. Subset of the sample: CD45RA-negative fraction. This chain links TRBV7-2 with TRBJ2-5; 9 bases agree with TRBD2. This receptor was identified in a woman under 40 in good health. CDR3 DNA sequence: TGTGCCAGCAGCTTCGGCGGGAGGGCGTACCAAGAGACCCAGTACTTC. The encoded protein is CASSFGGRAYQETQYF.